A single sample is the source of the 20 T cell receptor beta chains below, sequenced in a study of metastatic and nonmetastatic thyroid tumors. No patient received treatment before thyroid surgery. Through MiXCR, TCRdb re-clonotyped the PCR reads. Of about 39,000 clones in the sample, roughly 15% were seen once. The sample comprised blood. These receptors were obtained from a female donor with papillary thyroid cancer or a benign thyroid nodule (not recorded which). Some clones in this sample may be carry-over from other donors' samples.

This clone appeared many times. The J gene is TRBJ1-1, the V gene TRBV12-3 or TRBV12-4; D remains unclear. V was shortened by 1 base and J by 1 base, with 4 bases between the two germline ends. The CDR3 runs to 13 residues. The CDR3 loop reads CASSLGGNTEAFF. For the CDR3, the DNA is TGTGCCAGCAGTTTAGGCGGGAACACTGAAGCTTTCTTT.

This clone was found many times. This CDR3 reads CAWSVTGGFEKLFF. The CDR3 DNA follows: TGTGCCTGGAGTGTGACGGGAGGATTCGAAAAACTGTTTTTT. V is TRBV30 and J is TRBJ1-4; D is unclear. CDR3 size: 14 residues. V was pared by 0 bases and J by 8 bases, with 13 bases between. Germline loops: CDR1 GTSNPN, CDR2 SVGIG (reference sequence).

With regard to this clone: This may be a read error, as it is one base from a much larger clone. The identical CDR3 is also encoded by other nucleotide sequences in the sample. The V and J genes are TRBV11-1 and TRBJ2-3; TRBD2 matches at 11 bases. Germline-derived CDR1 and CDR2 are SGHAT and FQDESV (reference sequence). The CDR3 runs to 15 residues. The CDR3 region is CASSSGLAVTDTQYF. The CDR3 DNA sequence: TGTGCCAGTAGCTCGGGACTAGCGGTCACAGATACGCAGTATTTT.

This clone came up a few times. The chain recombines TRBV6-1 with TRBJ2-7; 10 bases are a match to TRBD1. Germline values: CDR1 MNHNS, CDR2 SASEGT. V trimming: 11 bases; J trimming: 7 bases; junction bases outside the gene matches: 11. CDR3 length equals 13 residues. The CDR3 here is CAHSTTGGGEQYF. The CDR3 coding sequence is TGTGCCCATAGTACGACAGGGGGCGGAGAGCAGTACTTC.

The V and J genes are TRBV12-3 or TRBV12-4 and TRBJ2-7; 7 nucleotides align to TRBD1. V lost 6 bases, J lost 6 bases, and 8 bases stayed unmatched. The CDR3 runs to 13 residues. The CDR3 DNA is TGTGCCAGCAGCCTGGGACAGATCAGCGAGCAGTACTTC. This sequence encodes CASSLGQISEQYF.

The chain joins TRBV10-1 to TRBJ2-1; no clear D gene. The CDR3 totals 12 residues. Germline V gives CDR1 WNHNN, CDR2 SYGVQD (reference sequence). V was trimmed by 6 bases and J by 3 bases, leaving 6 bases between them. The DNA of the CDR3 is TGCGCCAGCAGCACGAGCTACAATGAGCAGTTCTTC. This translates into CASSTSYNEQFF.

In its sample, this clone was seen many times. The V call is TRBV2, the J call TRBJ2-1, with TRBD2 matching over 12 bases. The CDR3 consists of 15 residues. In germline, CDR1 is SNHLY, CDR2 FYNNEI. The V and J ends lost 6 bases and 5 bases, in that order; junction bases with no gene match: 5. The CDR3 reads CASRKTSGSHNEQFF. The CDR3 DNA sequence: TGTGCCAGCAGAAAGACTAGCGGGAGCCACAATGAGCAGTTCTTC.

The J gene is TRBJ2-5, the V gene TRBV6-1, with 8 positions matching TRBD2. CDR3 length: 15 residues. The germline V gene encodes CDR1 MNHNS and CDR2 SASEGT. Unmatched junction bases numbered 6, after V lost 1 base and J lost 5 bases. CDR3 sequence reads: CASSEGTSFGETQYF. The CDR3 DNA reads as TGTGCCAGCAGTGAAGGGACTAGCTTTGGTGAGACCCAGTACTTC.

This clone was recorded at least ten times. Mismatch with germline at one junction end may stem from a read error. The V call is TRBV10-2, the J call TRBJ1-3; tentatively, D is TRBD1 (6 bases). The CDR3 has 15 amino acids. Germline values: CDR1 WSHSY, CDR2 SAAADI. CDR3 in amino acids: CASSEVGGSGDTIYF. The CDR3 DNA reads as TGCGCCAGCAGTGAGGTGGGGGGCTCTGGAGACACCATATATTTT.

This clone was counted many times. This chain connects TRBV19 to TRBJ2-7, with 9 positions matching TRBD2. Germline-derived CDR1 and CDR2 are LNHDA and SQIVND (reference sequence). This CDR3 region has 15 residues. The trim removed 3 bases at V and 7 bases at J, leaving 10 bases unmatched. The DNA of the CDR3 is TGTGCCAGTAGTATTGCGGGGGGGACGTTGAGAGAGCAGTACTTC. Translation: CASSIAGGTLREQYF.

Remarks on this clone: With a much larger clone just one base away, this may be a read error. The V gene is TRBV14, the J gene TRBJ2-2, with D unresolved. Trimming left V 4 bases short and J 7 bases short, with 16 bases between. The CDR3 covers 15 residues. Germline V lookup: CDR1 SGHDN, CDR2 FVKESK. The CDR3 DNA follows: TGTGCCAGCAGCCCCTCGGTAAACCCTGACGGGGAGCTGTTTTTT. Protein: CASSPSVNPDGELFF.

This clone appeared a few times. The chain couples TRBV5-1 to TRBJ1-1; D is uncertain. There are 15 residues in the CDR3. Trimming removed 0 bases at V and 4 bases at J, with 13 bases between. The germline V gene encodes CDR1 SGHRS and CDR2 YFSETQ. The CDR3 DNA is TGCGCCAGCAGCTTGGGGCTTTTGGGTTCCACTGAAGCTTTCTTT. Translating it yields CASSLGLLGSTEAFF.

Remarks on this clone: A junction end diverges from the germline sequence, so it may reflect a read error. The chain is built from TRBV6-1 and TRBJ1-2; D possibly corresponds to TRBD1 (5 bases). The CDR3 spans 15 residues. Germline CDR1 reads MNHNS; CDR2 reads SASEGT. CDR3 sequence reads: CASSEPGFTPYGYTF. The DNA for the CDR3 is TGTGCTAGCAGTGAACCAGGGTTTACACCCTATGGCTACACCTTC.

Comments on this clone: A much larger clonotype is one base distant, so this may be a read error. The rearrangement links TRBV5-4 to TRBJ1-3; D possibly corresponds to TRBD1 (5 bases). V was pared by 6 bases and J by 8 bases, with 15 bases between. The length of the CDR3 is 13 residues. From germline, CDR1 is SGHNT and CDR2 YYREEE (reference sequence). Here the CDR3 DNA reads TGTGCCAGCACCACGGACGGGGCTGACACCATATATTTT. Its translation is CASTTDGADTIYF.

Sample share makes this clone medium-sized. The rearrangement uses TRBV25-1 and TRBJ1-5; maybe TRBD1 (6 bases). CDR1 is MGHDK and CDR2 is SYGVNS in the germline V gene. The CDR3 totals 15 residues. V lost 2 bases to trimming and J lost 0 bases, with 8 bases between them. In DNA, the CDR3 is TGTGCCAGCAGTGAACCAGGGGATAGCAATCAGCCCCAGCATTTT. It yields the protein CASSEPGDSNQPQHF.

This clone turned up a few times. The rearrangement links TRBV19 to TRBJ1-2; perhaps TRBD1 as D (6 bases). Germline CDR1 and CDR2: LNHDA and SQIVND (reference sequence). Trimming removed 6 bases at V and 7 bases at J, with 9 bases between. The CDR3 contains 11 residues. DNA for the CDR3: TGTGCCAGTAGCACAGGGTCTGGCTACACCTTC. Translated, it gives CASSTGSGYTF. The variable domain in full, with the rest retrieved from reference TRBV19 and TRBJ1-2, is DGGITQSPKYLFRKEGQNVTLSCEQNLNHDAMYWYRQDPGQGLRLIYYSQIVNDFQKGDIAEGYSVSREKKESFPLTVTSAQKNPTAFYLCASSTGSGYTFGSGTRLTVV.

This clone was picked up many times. The CDR3 DNA reads as TGTGCCAGCAGACGGACCGGGACCGAGTCCTACAATGAGCAGTTCTTC. Translated: CASRRTGTESYNEQFF. This chain connects TRBV6-1 to TRBJ2-1, with D perhaps assigned TRBD1 or TRBD2 (5 bases each). Germline values: CDR1 MNHNS, CDR2 SASEGT. V dropped 6 bases and J dropped 1 base, with 16 bases sitting between them. The length of the CDR3 is 16 residues.

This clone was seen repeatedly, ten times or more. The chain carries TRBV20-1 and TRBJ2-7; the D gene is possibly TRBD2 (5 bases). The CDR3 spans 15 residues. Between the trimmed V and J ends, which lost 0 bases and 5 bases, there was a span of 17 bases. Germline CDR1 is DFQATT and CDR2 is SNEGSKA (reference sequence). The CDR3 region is CSARDLWETAHEQYF. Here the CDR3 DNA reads TGCAGTGCTAGAGATCTCTGGGAGACGGCGCACGAGCAGTACTTC.

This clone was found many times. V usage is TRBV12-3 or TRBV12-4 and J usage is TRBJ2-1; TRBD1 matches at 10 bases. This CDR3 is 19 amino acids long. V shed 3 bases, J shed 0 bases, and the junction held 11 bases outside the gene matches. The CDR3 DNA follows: TGTGCCAGCAGTTTCGTGGGACAGGGGTCCCGAAGCTCCTACAATGAGCAGTTCTTC. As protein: CASSFVGQGSRSSYNEQFF.

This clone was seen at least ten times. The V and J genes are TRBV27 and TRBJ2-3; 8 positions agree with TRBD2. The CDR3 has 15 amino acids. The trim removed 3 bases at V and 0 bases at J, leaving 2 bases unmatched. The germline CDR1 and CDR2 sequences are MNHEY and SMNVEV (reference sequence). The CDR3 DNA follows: TGTGCCAGCAGTTTTAGCGGGGTTAGCACAGATACGCAGTATTTT. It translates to CASSFSGVSTDTQYF.